The 2 T cell receptor beta chains in this list originate from one sample, sequenced in a study of siplizumab effects on memory and regulatory T cells (dated by TCRdb to about 2019). The library came from the immunoSEQ multiplex PCR assay. TCRdb retrieved this table from immuneACCESS and kept in-frame rearrangements only. Not all clones are present; in checked studies, unresolved V genes account for under half, and no reason is known for the remainder. For this sample the table gives tens of thousands of clones, of which about 89% were detected only once. Approximately 28% of the sample goes to the ten largest clones. Sample: CD8+ T cells sorted from blood. These receptor sequences come from a human donor in good health.

This rearrangement joins TRBV11-2 to TRBJ2-7; a possible D gene is TRBD2 (5 bases). The germline V gene has CDR1 SGHAT and CDR2 FQNNGV. Trimming pared 1 base from V and 2 bases from J, leaving 9 bases between. The length of the CDR3 is 14 residues. As DNA, the CDR3 is TGTGCCAGCAGCTTAGTTGGACTCACCTACGAGCAGTACTTC. Protein: CASSLVGLTYEQYF.

V is TRBV2 and J is TRBJ2-5; the match to TRBD2 covers 13 bases. The V and J ends lost 5 bases and 2 bases, in that order; junction bases with no gene match: 5. The CDR3 has 16 residues. Germline CDR1 SNHLY, CDR2 FYNNEI. CDR3 protein: CASSLGLAGIQETQYF. CDR3 nucleotides: TGTGCCAGCAGTTTGGGACTAGCGGGGATTCAAGAGACCCAGTACTTC.